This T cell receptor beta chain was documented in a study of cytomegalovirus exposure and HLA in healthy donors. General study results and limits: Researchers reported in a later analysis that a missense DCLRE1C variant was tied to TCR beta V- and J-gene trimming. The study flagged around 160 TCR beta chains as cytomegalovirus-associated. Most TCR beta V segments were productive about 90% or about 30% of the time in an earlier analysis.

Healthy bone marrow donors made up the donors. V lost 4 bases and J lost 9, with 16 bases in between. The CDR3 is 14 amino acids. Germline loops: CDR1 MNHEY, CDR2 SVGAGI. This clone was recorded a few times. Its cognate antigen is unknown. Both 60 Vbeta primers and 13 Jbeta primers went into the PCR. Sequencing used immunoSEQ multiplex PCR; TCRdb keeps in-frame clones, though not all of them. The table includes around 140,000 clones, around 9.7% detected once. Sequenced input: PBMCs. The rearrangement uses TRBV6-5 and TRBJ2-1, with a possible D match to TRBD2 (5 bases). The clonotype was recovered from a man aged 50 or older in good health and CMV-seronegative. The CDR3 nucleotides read TGTGCCAGCAGTTCCTCTTGGACTCGCCCTGAGCAGTTCTTC. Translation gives CASSSSWTRPEQFF.